Below are 23 T cell receptor beta chains sequenced from a single sample in a study of beta chain features in type 1 diabetes. Overall study results and limits: For Type 1 diabetes patients, all four CD4+ subsets carried TCRB CDR3s that were moderately but significantly shorter.

No cognate antigen is known for these TCRs. The isolated RNA, all of it, was reverse transcribed, so expressed TCRB transcripts were what got sequenced. Libraries were prepared by immunoSEQ multiplex PCR; TCRdb keeps only in-frame clonotypes and omits some of them. The sample includes about 120,000 clones, approximately 15% seen only once; the top ten take 2% to 3%. The source material was central memory CD4+ T cells from blood. These receptors all stem from a man between 18 and 29 years old with type 1 diabetes.

The table lists this clone with a few counts. The chain combines TRBV5-4 with TRBJ1-4; 8 nucleotides align to TRBD1. Losses at the gene ends were 4 bases for V and 6 bases for J; bases not matched to a gene: 2. The CDR3 consists of 13 residues. The germline CDR1 and CDR2 sequences are SGHNT and YYREEE (reference sequence). The CDR3 sequence: CASSTGQDEKLFF. Here the CDR3 DNA reads TGTGCCAGCAGCACGGGACAGGATGAAAAACTGTTTTTT.

The chain combines TRBV14 with TRBJ2-3, with a possible D match to TRBD1 (5 bases). Between the trimmed V and J ends, which lost 4 bases and 2 bases, there was a span of 16 bases. Germline CDR1 and CDR2: SGHDN and FVKESK. The CDR3 has 16 amino acids. The CDR3 DNA follows: TGTGCCAGCAGCCTCTTTATGGGGCGGAACACAGATACGCAGTATTTT. Translating gives CASSLFMGRNTDTQYF.

This chain connects TRBV6-5 to TRBJ2-3; perhaps TRBD2 as D (5 bases). V was clipped by 6 bases and J by 1 base, with 8 bases between them. The CDR3 sequence is 13 residues long. CDR1 is MNHEY, CDR2 SVGAGI, per germline. The CDR3 coding sequence is TGTGCCAGCAGGGGAGAAGGCACAGATACGCAGTATTTT. Its protein is CASRGEGTDTQYF.

This clone came up a few times. The CDR3, as DNA: TGTGCCAGCAGTGAATATAGTGCAGCCTACGAGCAGTACTTC. The encoded protein is CASSEYSAAYEQYF. The V gene is TRBV25-1, the J gene TRBJ2-7; no definite D call. CDR1 is MGHDK, CDR2 SYGVNS, per germline. This CDR3 region has 14 residues. Trimming left V 0 bases short and J 2 bases short, with 8 bases between.

The rearrangement uses TRBV11-2 and TRBJ2-1; 8 bases line up with TRBD2. The CDR3 has 12 amino acids. In germline, CDR1 is SGHAT, CDR2 FQNNGV. V was pared by 6 bases and J by 10 bases, with 5 bases of the junction left unmatched. The CDR3 sequence: CASRPLAGEQFF. DNA of the CDR3: TGTGCCAGCAGGCCCTTAGCGGGGGAGCAGTTCTTC.

V usage is TRBV28 and J usage is TRBJ1-2; the D is unclear. Trimming took off 5 bases at V and 0 bases at J, with 4 bases between the two ends. Germline CDR1 reads MDHEN; CDR2 reads SYDVKM. The CDR3 covers 12 residues. CDR3 protein: CASSTTNYGYTF. The CDR3 DNA sequence: TGTGCCAGCAGTACCACTAACTATGGCTACACCTTC.

This clone was counted only a few times. This chain uses TRBV6-6 with TRBJ2-6, with D possibly matching TRBD1 (5 bases). From germline, CDR1 is MNHNY and CDR2 SVGAGI (reference sequence). The V end was cut by 2 bases, the J end by 2 bases, with 7 bases between. The CDR3 has 15 residues. The chain's CDR3 is CASSYEGAGANVLTF. CDR3 DNA: TGTGCCAGCAGTTACGAAGGGGCTGGGGCCAACGTCCTGACTTTC.

As to this clone: This likely stems from a read error, as it lies one base from a far larger clone. In the same sample, other DNA sequences code for this CDR3. V and J are TRBV2 and TRBJ2-3; D is unclear. Per the germline V gene, CDR1 is SNHLY and CDR2 is FYNNEI. The CDR3 has 12 amino acids. V dropped 0 bases and J dropped 2 bases, with 0 bases sitting between them. The CDR3 sequence: CASSEATDTQYF. As DNA, the CDR3 is TGTGCCAGCAGTGAAGCCACAGATACGCAGTATTTT.

The sample holds a few counts of this clone. This chain connects TRBV4-1 to TRBJ2-7, with TRBD1 matching 7 bases. CDR3 length: 14 amino acids. Germline V gene lookup returns CDR1 MGHRA and CDR2 YSYEKL. Trimming cost V 4 bases and J 0 bases; bases outside gene matches: 3. The CDR3 region is CASSRGQFSYEQYF. The CDR3 coding sequence is TGCGCCAGCAGCCGGGGACAGTTCTCCTACGAGCAGTACTTC.

J is TRBJ1-3 and V is TRBV4-3; D may be TRBD1 (5 bases). Germline V gene sequence: CDR1 LGHNA, CDR2 YSLEER. The CDR3 spans 19 residues. Trimming shortened V by 1 base and J by 0 bases, and 19 bases separated the two germline ends. The CDR3 protein is CASSQVSFFGGSSGNTIYF. CDR3 bases: TGCGCCAGCAGCCAAGTCAGTTTTTTTGGGGGAAGCTCTGGAAACACCATATATTTT.

This clone was counted once. The V gene is TRBV7-3, the J gene TRBJ2-2; 7 bases are a match to TRBD1. Germline lookup yields CDR1 SGHTA and CDR2 FQGTGA. V gave up 4 bases and J gave up 1 base; unmatched junction bases: 3. The CDR3 sequence is 15 residues long. CDR3 bases: TGTGCCAGCAGCTCTTCAGGGGGGAACACCGGGGAGCTGTTTTTT. It codes for CASSSSGGNTGELFF.

The table lists this clone with a few counts. The chain employs TRBV10-3 and TRBJ1-2; weak D call: TRBD1 (5 bases). Trimming cost V 0 bases and J 7 bases, with 12 bases left between them. Looked up from germline, CDR1 is ENHRY and CDR2 is SYGVKD. This CDR3 is built from 14 residues. CDR3 loop: CAISESGLQAGYTF. CDR3 sequence (DNA): TGTGCCATCAGTGAGTCGGGGCTACAGGCTGGCTACACCTTC.

This clone was observed a handful of times. For the CDR3, the DNA is TGCAGCGTTGAGGAGACAGTGCTGCCAGATACGCAGTATTTT. It codes for CSVEETVLPDTQYF. The chain carries TRBV29-1 and TRBJ2-3, with D possibly TRBD1 on 5 matching bases. The V gene's germline CDR1 is SQVTM and CDR2 ANQGSEA. Trimming left V 3 bases short and J 4 bases short, with 14 bases between. The CDR3 is made up of 14 amino acids.

V usage is TRBV5-4 and J usage is TRBJ1-1, with D unclear. V was cut by 1 base and J by 1 base, with 5 bases left in between. The CDR3 is made up of 13 amino acids. CDR1 SGHNT and CDR2 YYREEE come from the germline V gene (reference sequence). The CDR3 DNA is TGTGCCAGCAGCTTGAATAAGAACACTGAAGCTTTCTTT. It yields the protein CASSLNKNTEAFF.

This clone has only a few counts. The chain couples TRBV10-3 to TRBJ1-1; D is perhaps TRBD1 (5 bases). This CDR3 contains 13 residues. Deletions cut 4 bases from V and 1 base from J, with 7 bases between. Germline CDR1 reads ENHRY; CDR2 reads SYGVKD. CDR3 nucleotides: TGTGCCATCAGTGCCCAGGGGAACACTGAAGCTTTCTTT. It is translated as CAISAQGNTEAFF.

This clone has only a few counts. The J gene is TRBJ2-1, the V gene TRBV28, with D possibly matching TRBD1 (5 bases). The CDR3 is made up of 15 amino acids. Trimming removed 7 bases at V and 7 bases at J, with 20 bases between. Germline CDR1 reads MDHEN; CDR2 reads SYDVKM. The CDR3 loop is CASTSRAGHWNEQFF. The CDR3, as DNA: TGTGCCAGCACCTCCAGGGCAGGCCACTGGAATGAGCAGTTCTTC.

In its sample, this clone was seen a few times. V gene TRBV2 combines with J gene TRBJ2-5; no firm D call. This CDR3 spans 13 amino acids. Trimming cost V 0 bases and J 4 bases, with 6 bases left between them. CDR1 and CDR2 (germline): SNHLY, FYNNEI. The CDR3 coding sequence is TGTGCCAGCAGTGAAGCGATCCGAGAGACCCAGTACTTC. Translating gives CASSEAIRETQYF.

This clone was seen a few times. The CDR3 loop reads CASSAEDRQTANEQFF. DNA for the CDR3: TGTGCCAGCAGCGCAGAGGACCGACAGACGGCCAATGAGCAGTTCTTC. This chain connects TRBV21-1 to TRBJ2-1; TRBD1, the table's D call, was not compared with the DNA. TRBV21-1 is deemed a pseudogene. The CDR3 covers 16 residues.

This chain links TRBV4-1 with TRBJ2-3, with D perhaps assigned TRBD1 or TRBD2 (7 bases each). The CDR3 sequence is 14 residues long. In germline, CDR1 is MGHRA, CDR2 YSYEKL. Trimming left V 5 bases short and J 4 bases short, with 13 bases between. As DNA, the CDR3 is TGCGCCAGCAGCTTACAGGGGAGGGCAGATACGCAGTATTTT. Amino acids: CASSLQGRADTQYF.

The chain uses TRBV29-1 and TRBJ2-3; D is uncertain. V shed 5 bases and J shed 0 bases, with 3 bases lying between them. This CDR3 contains 11 residues. In germline, CDR1 is SQVTM, CDR2 ANQGSEA. The DNA for the CDR3 is TGCAGCGTTTCTAGCACAGATACGCAGTATTTT. Translated, it gives CSVSSTDTQYF.

This clone was counted between two and nine times. The rearrangement links TRBV4-1 to TRBJ2-7; perhaps TRBD1 as D (6 bases). This CDR3 is 15 amino acids long. Germline V gene data show CDR1 as MGHRA and CDR2 as YSYEKL. Trimming removed 1 base from V and 4 bases from J, with 14 bases in between. The DNA of the CDR3 is TGCGCCAGCAGCCAAGTTCCCAGGGGAGAGTACGAGCAGTACTTC. Translated: CASSQVPRGEYEQYF.

The gene calls are TRBV13 and TRBJ1-1, with D uncertain. This CDR3 is 14 amino acids long. V lost 5 bases, J lost 0 bases, and 10 bases lay in between. Germline V gene lookup returns CDR1 PRHDT and CDR2 FYEKMQ (reference sequence). CDR3 nucleotide sequence: TGTGCCAGCAGCCGACCTCTGGTGAACACTGAAGCTTTCTTT. Amino acids: CASSRPLVNTEAFF.

This clone was seen only a few times. V and J are TRBV5-1 and TRBJ1-2; possible D gene TRBD1, 5 bases. Between the trimmed V and J ends, which lost 6 bases and 5 bases, there was a span of 11 bases. The CDR3 runs to 12 residues. Germline assignment: CDR1 SGHRS and CDR2 YFSETQ. This CDR3 is CASTADRYGYTF. The DNA for the CDR3 is TGCGCCAGCACCGCCGACAGATATGGCTACACCTTC.